This passage covers 32 T cell receptor beta chains from one sample sequenced in a study of beta chain features in type 1 diabetes. Sequencing targeted expressed TCRB transcripts, as all isolated RNA had been reverse transcribed. Here immunoSEQ multiplex PCR was the method, and the copy in TCRdb shows in-frame clones only, minus some. The sample has 150,000 to 170,000 clones, around 8% seen once. The sample comprised central memory CD4+ T cells from blood. The receptors were sampled from a man younger than 35 in good health.

In its sample, this clone was seen a few times. This chain joins TRBV29-1 and TRBJ2-2; 9 bases are shared with TRBD1. The V and J ends lost 3 bases and 5 bases, in that order; junction bases with no gene match: 4. CDR1 SQVTM and CDR2 ANQGSEA come from the germline V gene. The CDR3 loop spans 14 amino acids. The CDR3 sequence is CSVEGTGMTGELFF. CDR3 sequence (DNA): TGCAGCGTTGAGGGGACAGGGATGACCGGGGAGCTGTTTTTT.

This clone has a handful of counts. The gene calls are TRBV7-6 and TRBJ2-2, with 9 bases fitting TRBD1. CDR3 size: 17 residues. The J segment lost 1 base and the V segment lost 5 bases, leaving 8 bases of the junction unmatched. Per germline, CDR1 SGHVS and CDR2 FNYEAQ. CDR3 loop: CASSTPPGQGNTGELFF. In nucleotides, the CDR3 is TGTGCCAGCAGCACGCCCCCGGGACAGGGGAACACCGGGGAGCTGTTTTTT.

The V call is TRBV4-3, the J call TRBJ1-2; no clear D gene. The CDR3 length is 14 residues. Germline-derived CDR1 and CDR2 are LGHNA and YSLEER. V lost 0 bases, J lost 5 bases, and 10 bases lay in between. The DNA for the CDR3 is TGCGCCAGCAGCCAAGATCAGGTTCGGTATGGCTACACCTTC. It codes for CASSQDQVRYGYTF.

This clone came up many times. The V call is TRBV4-2, the J call TRBJ1-3, with D maybe TRBD1 (6 bases). The germline V gene has CDR1 LGHNA and CDR2 YNFKEQ. V was clipped by 5 bases and J by 4 bases, with 12 bases between them. The CDR3 has 14 amino acids. In nucleotides, the CDR3 is TGTGCCAGCAGCTGGACAGTCACCGGAAACACCATATATTTT. Protein: CASSWTVTGNTIYF.

This clone has only a few counts. The CDR3 protein is CASRYSGGTYEQYF. As DNA, the CDR3 is TGTGCCAGCAGGTACTCGGGGGGAACCTACGAGCAGTACTTC. V is TRBV28 and J is TRBJ2-7; 7 bases are a match to TRBD2. V was clipped by 6 bases and J by 2 bases; unmatched bases: 7. The CDR3 loop spans 14 amino acids. Germline lookup yields CDR1 MDHEN and CDR2 SYDVKM.

Only a few counts were recorded for this clone. The rearrangement uses TRBV7-9 and TRBJ2-7, with 9 bases fitting TRBD1. The length of the CDR3 is 16 residues. The ends lost 1 base at V and 2 bases at J; junction bases unmatched: 6. Germline V lookup: CDR1 SEHNR, CDR2 FQNEAQ (reference sequence). The CDR3 nucleotides are TGTGCCAGCAGCTTAGTATTTGGGACAGGGACCTACGAGCAGTACTTC. It yields the protein CASSLVFGTGTYEQYF.

The V call is TRBV7-6, the J call TRBJ2-2; 12 nucleotides match TRBD1. The V and J ends lost 6 bases and 7 bases, in that order; junction bases with no gene match: 18. The length of the CDR3 is 19 residues. Germline V gene sequence: CDR1 SGHVS, CDR2 FNYEAQ. In DNA, the CDR3 is TGTGCCAGCAGGGGACAGGGGGCCTTCGAGACCCTCGCAGGCGGGGAGCTGTTTTTT. Translating gives CASRGQGAFETLAGGELFF.

This clone was counted between two and nine times. The rearrangement links TRBV5-1 to TRBJ2-3; 14 bases are a match to TRBD2. The germline V gene encodes CDR1 SGHRS and CDR2 YFSETQ. Trimming removed 3 bases from V and 1 base from J; junction bases left unmatched: 7. The CDR3 is 18 residues long. CDR3 residues: CASSYGLAGGSGTDTQYF. CDR3 coding DNA: TGCGCCAGCAGCTACGGACTAGCGGGGGGTAGCGGCACAGATACGCAGTATTTT.

Only a few counts were recorded for this clone. The chain combines TRBV6-5 with TRBJ1-1; 7 nucleotides align to TRBD1. Germline V gene sequence: CDR1 MNHEY, CDR2 SVGAGI. The CDR3 has 13 residues. V dropped 8 bases and J dropped 6; count of bases not matched to a gene: 9. The CDR3 coding sequence is TGTGCCAGCGGGACAGTGGTGGGCGCTGAAGCTTTCTTT. Protein: CASGTVVGAEAFF.

The V and J genes are TRBV9 and TRBJ2-3; unclear D gene. Germline CDR1 reads SGDLS; CDR2 reads YYNGEE. V was clipped by 3 bases and J by 2 bases, with 13 bases between them. The CDR3 contains 15 residues. The CDR3 here is CASSAQQQFTDTQYF. Here the CDR3 DNA reads TGTGCCAGCAGCGCGCAACAACAGTTCACAGATACGCAGTATTTT.

The chain carries TRBV4-1 and TRBJ2-7; 7 bases map to TRBD1. Trimming cost V 2 bases and J 0 bases; bases outside gene matches: 4. The germline V gene encodes CDR1 MGHRA and CDR2 YSYEKL. The CDR3 runs 15 residues. This CDR3 is CASSQTPGGSYEQYF. Written as DNA, the CDR3 is TGCGCCAGCAGCCAAACACCAGGGGGCTCCTACGAGCAGTACTTC.

The CDR3 DNA is TGCGCCAGCAGCCCCAACACAGGGGTAGGGACCGGGGAGCTGTTTTTT. Amino acids: CASSPNTGVGTGELFF. The J gene is TRBJ2-2, the V gene TRBV5-1; 7 bases are a match to TRBD1. The CDR3 covers 16 residues. Trimming removed 4 bases from V and 5 bases from J; junction bases left unmatched: 11. Germline V lookup: CDR1 SGHRS, CDR2 YFSETQ.

The chain uses TRBV7-2 and TRBJ1-5, with TRBD1 as a possible D gene (6 bases). Trimming took 3 bases from V and 7 from J, leaving 10 bases between them. Germline V gene data show CDR1 as SGHTA and CDR2 as FQGNSA. The CDR3 has 13 residues. The CDR3 nucleotides read TGTGCCAGCAGCTTGGTACAGGGCCAGCCCCAGCATTTT. Encoded protein: CASSLVQGQPQHF.

The rearrangement joins TRBV28 to TRBJ2-5; 10 positions agree with TRBD2. The CDR3 sequence is 16 residues long. V trimming: 6 bases; J trimming: 1 base; junction bases outside the gene matches: 8. Germline loops: CDR1 MDHEN, CDR2 SYDVKM. The CDR3 coding sequence is TGTGCCAGCAGATCCCCGCGGACTAGCGGCCAAGAGACCCAGTACTTC. It translates to CASRSPRTSGQETQYF.

The rearrangement joins TRBV5-8 to TRBJ2-3; 9 bases fit TRBD1. V lost 4 bases, J lost 3 bases, and 6 bases stayed unmatched. CDR1 and CDR2 from the germline V gene are SGHTS and YDEGEE. This CDR3 spans 15 amino acids. CDR3 DNA: TGTGCCAGCAGCCTGGACAGGGGTCTTACAGATACGCAGTATTTT. It translates to CASSLDRGLTDTQYF. The whole variable domain, filled in from reference TRBV5-8 and TRBJ2-3, reads EAGVTQSPTHLIKTRGQQATLRCSPISGHTSVYWYQQALGLGLQFLLWYDEGEERNRGNFPPRFSGRQFPNYSSELNVNALELEDSALYLCASSLDRGLTDTQYFGPGTRLTVL.

This clone was detected only a few times. The chain combines TRBV4-3 with TRBJ2-1; TRBD2 matches at 11 bases. The V and J ends lost 3 bases and 0 bases, in that order; junction bases with no gene match: 4. The CDR3 loop spans 17 amino acids. Per germline, CDR1 LGHNA and CDR2 YSLEER. The CDR3 DNA reads as TGCGCCAGCAGCCAGGGCACTAGCGGGAGCTCCTACAATGAGCAGTTCTTC. It translates to CASSQGTSGSSYNEQFF.

CDR3: CASSQDFVRASGNSPLHF. DNA for the CDR3: TGCGCCAGCAGCCAAGATTTTGTCAGGGCGTCGGGTAATTCACCCCTCCACTTT. V is TRBV4-1 and J is TRBJ1-6; D might be TRBD1 (5 bases). With 0 bases removed from V and 6 bases from J, the gap between germline ends came to 18 bases. Germline loops: CDR1 MGHRA, CDR2 YSYEKL. The CDR3 extends over 18 amino acids.

V is TRBV5-4 and J is TRBJ2-1, with D tentatively TRBD1 (7 bases). Germline V gives CDR1 SGHNT, CDR2 YYREEE (reference sequence). The CDR3 is 17 residues long. The germline V and J ends were trimmed by 0 bases and 2 bases, with 15 bases remaining between them. CDR3: CASSLGTGGETYNEQFF. The DNA of the CDR3 is TGTGCCAGCAGCTTGGGGACAGGAGGGGAAACCTACAATGAGCAGTTCTTC.

This clone showed up just a few times. The genes are TRBV14 and TRBJ2-7, with TRBD2 identical over 14 bases. Germline V gives CDR1 SGHDN, CDR2 FVKESK. The CDR3 contains 19 residues. The junction had 14 bases not matched to a gene; V was cut back by 4 bases and J by 3 bases. The CDR3 here is CASSRSPGLAGEKGYEQYF. DNA of the CDR3: TGTGCCAGCAGCCGAAGCCCGGGACTAGCGGGAGAAAAAGGCTACGAGCAGTACTTC. Supplemented by reference TRBV14 and TRBJ2-7, the full variable domain reads EAGVTQFPSHSVIEKGQTVTLRCDPISGHDNLYWYRRVMGKEIKFLLHFVKESKQDESGMPNNRFLAERTGGTYSTLKVQPAELEDSGVYFCASSRSPGLAGEKGYEQYFGPGTRLTVT.

This clone came up many times. The chain links TRBV29-1 to TRBJ2-7; possible D gene TRBD1, 6 bases. Germline V CDR1 and CDR2: SQVTM, ANQGSEA. Trimming left V 6 bases short and J 7 bases short, with 13 bases between. The CDR3 extends over 11 amino acids. Here the CDR3 reads CSVNRVGEQYF. CDR3 in DNA: TGCAGCGTGAACAGGGTGGGTGAGCAGTACTTC.

This chain joins TRBV28 and TRBJ1-6, with 9 nucleotides matching TRBD1. V gave up 6 bases and J gave up 9 bases; unmatched junction bases: 6. Germline V gene sequence: CDR1 MDHEN, CDR2 SYDVKM. The CDR3 totals 14 residues. The CDR3 loop reads CASRQGQGTSPLHF. The CDR3 bases are TGTGCCAGCAGACAAGGACAGGGGACTTCACCCCTCCACTTT.

This clone appeared a single time. This chain connects TRBV27 to TRBJ2-7, with TRBD2 matching 11 bases. This CDR3 region has 15 residues. Germline CDR1 and CDR2: MNHEY and SMNVEV (reference sequence). After removal of 4 bases from V and 6 bases from J, the junction contained 8 bases not matched to a gene. CDR3 sequence reads: CASSSYSGGAVEQYF. CDR3 nucleotides: TGTGCCAGCAGTTCTTATAGCGGGGGGGCAGTCGAGCAGTACTTC.

This clone was counted between two and nine times. The chain combines TRBV5-6 with TRBJ2-2; 10 bases match TRBD2. V lost 5 bases to trimming and J lost 5 bases; unmatched junction nucleotides: 3. CDR3 length: 14 amino acids. Germline CDR1 reads SGHDT; CDR2 reads YYEEEE. This CDR3 reads CASSPGLATGELFF. The CDR3 nucleotides read TGTGCCAGCAGTCCGGGACTAGCGACCGGGGAGCTGTTTTTT.

In this sample, this clone turned up a few times. The CDR3 sequence is CASNLQGTDTQYF. The CDR3 region has the DNA TGTGCCAGTAACCTACAGGGCACAGATACGCAGTATTTT. The V gene is TRBV19, the J gene TRBJ2-3; D perhaps matches TRBD1 (5 bases). The CDR3 is made up of 13 amino acids. Deletions cut 7 bases from V and 1 base from J, with 9 bases between. From germline, CDR1 is LNHDA and CDR2 SQIVND (reference sequence).

The CDR3 sequence is CASSSHGAANTGELFF. CDR3 coding DNA: TGTGCCAGCAGTTCTCACGGTGCGGCGAACACCGGGGAGCTGTTTTTT. V gene TRBV28 combines with J gene TRBJ2-2; D is unresolved. The CDR3 contains 16 residues. Germline V gives CDR1 MDHEN, CDR2 SYDVKM. Trimming took off 4 bases at V and 0 bases at J, with 12 bases between the two ends.

This clone came up a few times. V is TRBV7-3 and J is TRBJ1-2; D call uncertain. V lost 9 bases and J lost 5, with 10 bases in between. The CDR3 runs 11 residues. The germline V gene encodes CDR1 SGHTA and CDR2 FQGTGA. The CDR3 DNA reads TGTGCCAGTAGCAGCGGTTATGGCTACACCTTC. Protein: CASSSGYGYTF.

At least ten counts were recorded for this clone. V usage is TRBV29-1 and J usage is TRBJ2-7, with D possibly matching TRBD2 (6 bases). CDR3 length: 12 residues. Trimming took 1 base from V and 7 from J, leaving 11 bases between them. CDR1 and CDR2 from the germline V gene are SQVTM and ANQGSEA. Written as DNA, the CDR3 is TGCAGCGTTGAAGGCCAGGGACTTGAGCAGTACTTC. Protein sequence: CSVEGQGLEQYF.

This chain links TRBV6-4 with TRBJ2-1, with 10 bases lining up with TRBD2. The J segment lost 4 bases and the V segment lost 6 bases, leaving 3 bases of the junction unmatched. The CDR3 runs 14 residues. Germline V CDR1 and CDR2: MRHNA, SNTAGT. The CDR3 DNA follows: TGTGCCAGCAGACAGACTAGCGGGTACAATGAGCAGTTCTTC. Translating it yields CASRQTSGYNEQFF.

This clone was seen only a few times. The genes are TRBV4-3 and TRBJ2-3; D might be TRBD1 (5 bases). The V end was cut by 0 bases, the J end by 2 bases, with 9 bases between. The CDR3 is 15 amino acids. The germline CDR1 and CDR2 sequences are LGHNA and YSLEER. The CDR3 spells CASSQDHRFTDTQYF. The CDR3 DNA reads TGCGCCAGCAGCCAAGATCACAGGTTCACAGATACGCAGTATTTT.

About this clone: Other DNA sequences of this sample code for an identical CDR3. The chain combines TRBV10-3 with TRBJ2-5, with D possibly matching TRBD1 (5 bases). V was clipped by 4 bases and J by 5 bases, with 11 bases between them. The length of the CDR3 is 13 residues. Germline-derived CDR1 and CDR2 are ENHRY and SYGVKD. The CDR3 reads CAISGGGRETQYF. The CDR3, as DNA: TGTGCCATCAGTGGGGGCGGCAGGGAGACCCAGTACTTC.

This clone was counted at least ten times. The J gene is TRBJ2-2, the V gene TRBV9; the match to TRBD2 covers 7 bases. V gave up 0 bases and J gave up 5 bases; unmatched junction bases: 10. This CDR3 is 17 amino acids long. The V gene's germline CDR1 is SGDLS and CDR2 YYNGEE. CDR3 sequence: CASSVVGGSFTTGELFF. Here the CDR3 DNA reads TGTGCCAGCAGCGTAGTGGGAGGGAGCTTCACGACCGGGGAGCTGTTTTTT.

This clone has a handful of counts. The chain uses TRBV5-8 and TRBJ2-1; 9 nucleotides agree with TRBD1. The CDR3 loop spans 18 amino acids. CDR1 and CDR2 (germline): SGHTS, YDEGEE. V lost 0 bases and J lost 0; bases outside the gene matches: 7. The CDR3 DNA is TGTGCCAGCAGCTTGGGTGTAGGGACAGGGTCCTCCTACAATGAGCAGTTCTTC. This codes for CASSLGVGTGSSYNEQFF.